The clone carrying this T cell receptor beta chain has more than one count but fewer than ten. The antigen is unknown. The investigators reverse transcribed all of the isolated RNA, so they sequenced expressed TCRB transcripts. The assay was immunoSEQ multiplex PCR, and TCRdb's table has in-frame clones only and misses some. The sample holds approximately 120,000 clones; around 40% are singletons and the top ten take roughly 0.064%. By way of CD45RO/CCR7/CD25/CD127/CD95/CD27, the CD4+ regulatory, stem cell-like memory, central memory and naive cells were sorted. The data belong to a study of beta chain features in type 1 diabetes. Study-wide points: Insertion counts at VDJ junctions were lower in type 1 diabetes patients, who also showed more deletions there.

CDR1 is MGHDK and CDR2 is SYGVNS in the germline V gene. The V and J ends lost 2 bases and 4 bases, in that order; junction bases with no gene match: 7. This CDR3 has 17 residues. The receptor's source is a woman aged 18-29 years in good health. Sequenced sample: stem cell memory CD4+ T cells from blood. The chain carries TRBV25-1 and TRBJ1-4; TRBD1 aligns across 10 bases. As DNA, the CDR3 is TGTGCCAGCAGTGAAGGTATTCGGACAGGGGGTAATGAAAAACTGTTTTTT. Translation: CASSEGIRTGGNEKLFF.